Listed here are 18 T cell receptor beta chains from one sample, sequenced in a study of cytomegalovirus exposure and HLA in healthy donors. The PCR was carried out with 60 Vbeta primers and 13 Jbeta primers. TCRdb keeps only in-frame clones here, not all; method: immunoSEQ multiplex PCR. The sample holds tens of thousands of clones; just over 75% are singletons and the top ten take 0.57%. Specimen: PBMCs. The origin of the receptors is a man aged 25-40 years in good health and CMV-seronegative.

The V and J genes are TRBV5-1 and TRBJ2-3; 8 nucleotides match TRBD2. V was clipped by 4 bases and J by 6 bases; unmatched bases: 10. Looked up from germline, CDR1 is SGHRS and CDR2 is YFSETQ. The CDR3 has 15 amino acids. Here the CDR3 DNA reads TGCGCCAGCAGCCAAGCCGGGACTAGTCGGGATACGCAGTATTTT. This gives the protein CASSQAGTSRDTQYF.

The chain uses TRBV11-1 and TRBJ2-3, with a tentative D call TRBD1 (6 bases). This CDR3 spans 15 amino acids. V lost 5 bases and J lost 5, with 17 bases in between. Germline V gene lookup returns CDR1 SGHAT and CDR2 FQDESV (reference sequence). The DNA for the CDR3 is TGTGCCAGCAGCCAGGGGCGGTGGCTAGGAGATACGCAGTATTTT. Amino acid sequence: CASSQGRWLGDTQYF.

V usage is TRBV5-1 and J usage is TRBJ2-2, with D uncertain. V lost 4 bases and J 5 bases, leaving 9 bases between the germline ends. Germline V CDR1 and CDR2: SGHRS, YFSETQ. CDR3 length: 13 amino acids. The CDR3 loop is CASSPRETGELFF. CDR3 DNA sequence: TGCGCCAGCAGCCCGCGTGAAACCGGGGAGCTGTTTTTT. Filled out from reference TRBV5-1 and TRBJ2-2, the complete variable domain reads KAGVTQTPRYLIKTRGQQVTLSCSPISGHRSVSWYQQTPGQGLQFLFEYFSETQRNKGNFPGRFSGRQFSNSRSEMNVSTLELGDSALYLCASSPRETGELFFGEGSRLTVL.

This rearrangement joins TRBV7-6 to TRBJ2-3, with 10 positions matching TRBD1. This CDR3 comprises 15 residues. Germline assignment: CDR1 SGHVS and CDR2 FNYEAQ. Trimming at V came to 3 bases and at J to 5 bases, leaving 5 bases not matched to a gene. CDR3 residues: CASSFRQGAQDTQYF. In DNA, the CDR3 is TGTGCCAGCAGCTTCCGACAGGGGGCGCAAGATACGCAGTATTTT.

The gene calls are TRBV7-9 and TRBJ1-2, with 9 nucleotides matching TRBD1. The CDR3 is 15 amino acids. Trimming removed 3 bases from V and 2 bases from J; junction bases left unmatched: 4. Germline V gene lookup returns CDR1 SEHNR and CDR2 FQNEAQ (reference sequence). CDR3 bases: TGTGCCAGCAGCTTCAGACAGGGGGGGAACTATGGCTACACCTTC. Encoded protein: CASSFRQGGNYGYTF.

The rearrangement uses TRBV19 and TRBJ1-5, with unresolved D. V was clipped by 0 bases and J by 7 bases, with 13 bases between them. The germline V gene encodes CDR1 LNHDA and CDR2 SQIVND (reference sequence). The CDR3 loop spans 15 amino acids. DNA for the CDR3: TGTGCCAGTAGTATAGATCAGAGGGTCAGGCAGCCCCAGCATTTT. Translation: CASSIDQRVRQPQHF.

J is TRBJ2-7 and V is TRBV29-1, with D unclear. Deletions cut 6 bases from V and 4 bases from J, with 19 bases between. Per the germline V gene, CDR1 is SQVTM and CDR2 is ANQGSEA. This CDR3 region has 14 residues. The CDR3 loop is CSVAVPPSFYEQYF. Written as DNA, the CDR3 is TGCAGCGTGGCGGTCCCCCCTTCCTTTTACGAGCAGTACTTC.

The chain is built from TRBV7-6 and TRBJ2-3; D is possibly TRBD2 (6 bases). The germline V gene encodes CDR1 SGHVS and CDR2 FNYEAQ. V was trimmed by 0 bases and J by 0 bases, leaving 10 bases between them. This CDR3 spans 16 amino acids. DNA for the CDR3: TGTGCCAGCAGCTTAGCGTCGGGGGTAAGCACAGATACGCAGTATTTT. Protein: CASSLASGVSTDTQYF.

The chain is built from TRBV28 and TRBJ2-2; 8 bases match TRBD1. CDR1 and CDR2 (germline): MDHEN, SYDVKM. The CDR3 contains 14 residues. The trim removed 7 bases at V and 5 bases at J, leaving 6 bases unmatched. CDR3 sequence: CASISGGRTGELFF. CDR3 nucleotide sequence: TGTGCCAGCATCTCAGGGGGCCGGACCGGGGAGCTGTTTTTT. The full variable domain, with the rest looked up from reference TRBV28 and TRBJ2-2, is DVKVTQSSRYLVKRTGEKVFLECVQDMDHENMFWYRQDPGLGLRLIYFSYDVKMKEKGDIPEGYSVSREKKERFSLILESASTNQTSMYLCASISGGRTGELFFGEGSRLTVL.

As DNA, the CDR3 is TGTGCCAGCTCACCACCGGTGGGCCCCGACTATGGCTACACCTTC. It yields the protein CASSPPVGPDYGYTF. The rearrangement joins TRBV18 to TRBJ1-2; D is unclear. Germline loops: CDR1 KGHSH, CDR2 LQKENI. Deletions cut 0 bases from V and 3 bases from J, with 11 bases between. The CDR3 covers 15 residues.

This chain joins TRBV29-1 and TRBJ1-1; 7 bases align to TRBD1. Germline CDR1 and CDR2: SQVTM and ANQGSEA. The CDR3 extends over 12 amino acids. V dropped 7 bases and J dropped 4; count of bases not matched to a gene: 6. The CDR3 loop is CSADRVRTEAFF. The CDR3 bases are TGCAGCGCCGACAGGGTGCGCACTGAAGCTTTCTTT.

This clone turned up a few times. J is TRBJ2-7 and V is TRBV5-6; 9 bases fit TRBD2. The germline CDR1 and CDR2 sequences are SGHDT and YYEEEE. This CDR3 has 16 amino acids. The V gene end was trimmed by 7 bases and the J gene end by 2 bases; junction bases not matched to a gene: 13. The CDR3 is CASGLIAGEPAYEQYV. The CDR3 DNA is TGTGCCAGCGGATTAATAGCGGGAGAGCCGGCCTACGAGCAGTACGTC.

This clone appeared a few times. The chain links TRBV9 to TRBJ1-1; the match to TRBD1 covers 10 bases. Germline CDR1 reads SGDLS; CDR2 reads YYNGEE. J lost 4 bases, V lost 2 bases, and 11 bases had no gene match. The CDR3 spans 17 residues. CDR3 nucleotide sequence: TGTGCCAGCAGCGTCGGGACAGGGGCGGAGGAGGGCACTGAAGCTTTCTTT. It yields the protein CASSVGTGAEEGTEAFF.

This sequence joins TRBV11-1 and TRBJ1-4; no firm D call. V lost 3 bases to trimming and J lost 8 bases, with 7 bases between them. CDR1 and CDR2 (germline): SGHAT, FQDESV (reference sequence). The CDR3 is made up of 12 amino acids. The CDR3 spells CASSFSGEKLFF. CDR3 sequence (DNA): TGTGCCAGCAGCTTCTCGGGGGAAAAACTGTTTTTT.

The chain uses TRBV7-2 and TRBJ2-7, with 14 nucleotides matching TRBD2. Germline V gene data show CDR1 as SGHTA and CDR2 as FQGNSA. This CDR3 spans 12 amino acids. The CDR3 region has the DNA TGTGGGGGACTAGCGGGAGTAAGCGAGCAGTACGTC. It is translated as CGGLAGVSEQYV.

The chain has TRBV5-5 and TRBJ2-1; TRBD1 matches 7 bases. Per the germline V gene, CDR1 is SGHKS and CDR2 is YYEKEE (reference sequence). Trimming took 3 bases from V and 3 from J; bases not matched to a gene: 6. This CDR3 spans 15 amino acids. In nucleotides, the CDR3 is TGTGCCAGCAGCTCCTATCAGGGGGACTACAATGAGCAGTTCTTC. Translation: CASSSYQGDYNEQFF.

The rearrangement joins TRBV7-2 to TRBJ1-1, with D unresolved. The CDR3 spans 14 residues. Trimming pared 2 bases from V and 4 bases from J, leaving 11 bases between. Looked up from germline, CDR1 is SGHTA and CDR2 is FQGNSA. The CDR3 DNA sequence: TGTGCCAGCAGCTTAAGGCAGGCGGGCACTGAAGCTTTCTTT. It yields the protein CASSLRQAGTEAFF.

The chain links TRBV15 to TRBJ2-1; D perhaps matches TRBD2 (5 bases). CDR1 and CDR2 from the germline V gene are LNHNV and YYDKDF (reference sequence). V dropped 0 bases and J dropped 3 bases, with 12 bases sitting between them. This CDR3 spans 16 amino acids. The CDR3 nucleotides are TGTGCCACCAGCAGAGAATCGGGCGGAGGCTACAATGAGCAGTTCTTC. Translation gives CATSRESGGGYNEQFF.